The subject of this entry is one T cell receptor beta chain. The sample is drawn from a study of CD8 T cells in Susac syndrome. An amount of RNA that ranged from roughly 0.5 to 1 ug was reverse transcribed with random hexamers. Amplification of TCR beta CDR3 by immunoSEQ multiplex PCR spanned 54 Vbeta and 13 Jbeta. TCRdb reprocessed the immunoSEQ multiplex PCR reads via MiXCR and lists one record per CDR3 protein. The repertoire holds some 100,000 distinct CDR3 sequences, with roughly 91% as singletons. Germline CDR1 reads MNHEY; CDR2 reads SVGAGI. V was trimmed by 11 bases and J by 0 bases, leaving 13 bases between them. The CDR3 is 14 residues long.

Sequencing was performed on CD4+ T cells from PBMCs. The receptor was isolated from a human donor in good health. This chain uses TRBV6-5 with TRBJ2-2, with a weak D call TRBD1 (6 bases). CDR3 sequence: CAAGQNANTGELFF. The CDR3 bases are TGTGCCGCCGGACAGAACGCGAACACCGGGGAGCTGTTTTTT.